This TCR beta chain was sequenced for a study of blood T cell repertoires in COVID-19. Across the whole study: The United States, Italy and Spain provided the acute and convalescent COVID-19 samples.

CDR1 KGHSH and CDR2 LQKENI come from the germline V gene. The CDR3 length is 14 residues. Trimming cost V 3 bases and J 2 bases; bases outside gene matches: 3. Sequencing used immunoSEQ multiplex PCR; TCRdb keeps in-frame clones, though not all of them. The data contain 50,000 to 55,000 clones, approximately 80% of them singletons. The Seattle patients joined while their infection was active and were tracked longitudinally afterward. The J gene is TRBJ1-2, the V gene TRBV18; 7 nucleotides line up with TRBD1. The receptor's source is an older man with COVID-19, enrolled during active disease. The material sequenced was peripheral blood. DNA for the CDR3: TGTGCCAGCTCACCGGAGACAGGGAACTATGGCTACACCTTC. Its protein is CASSPETGNYGYTF.